Included here is one TCR beta chain sequence, with context. As yet, its antigen is unknown. The germline gives CDR1 SGHRS, CDR2 YFSETQ. The V end was cut by 4 bases, the J end by 0 bases, with 16 bases between. This CDR3 is built from 16 residues. Primers for the PCR totalled 60 Vbeta and 13 Jbeta. Using immunoSEQ multiplex PCR, the repertoire was profiled, and TCRdb retains in-frame clones only, with some absent. The table has 120,000 to 150,000 clones, around 80% seen once. The source of the sample is a study of cytomegalovirus exposure and HLA in healthy donors. Whole-study findings and limits: Later work showed greater clonal expansion in HLA-associated TCR beta chains than in equally common others. Most likely, a cluster of highly shared sequence variants arose as a sequencing artifact.

The TCR was taken from a woman aged 25 to 39 in good health and CMV-seronegative. Specimen: PBMCs. V gene TRBV5-1 combines with J gene TRBJ1-1; perhaps TRBD1 as D (5 bases). The CDR3 nucleotides are TGCGCCAGCAGCATCGGGGGTAACAGTGTGAACACTGAAGCTTTCTTT. Translating gives CASSIGGNSVNTEAFF.